The next 14 T cell receptor beta chains were all read from a single sample in a study of blood T cell repertoires in COVID-19. Only in-frame clones appear in the TCRdb table, and some are missing; sequencing was by immunoSEQ multiplex PCR. The sample shows about 370,000 clones, about 89% of them seen only once. Sequencing was done on a sample of peripheral blood. Receptors were obtained from a young woman with COVID-19, enrolled during active disease.

CDR3 in DNA: TGTGCCAGCAGCAAACAGGGGGGCTCCTACGAGCAGTACTTC. It is translated as CASSKQGGSYEQYF. The chain links TRBV6-2 or TRBV6-3 to TRBJ2-7; 8 bases are a match to TRBD1. Per the germline V gene, CDR1 is MNHEY and CDR2 is SVGEGT. V lost 6 bases and J lost 0; bases outside the gene matches: 4. CDR3 size: 14 residues.

This clone was observed a handful of times. The rearrangement uses TRBV21-1 and TRBJ1-3; the table's D gene call, TRBD1, was not cross checked with the DNA. TRBV21-1 is flagged as a pseudogene. The CDR3 is 18 residues long. The CDR3 bases are TGTGCCAGCAGCCAACACGAAGACAGGGTCTGTTCCGGAAACACCATATATTTT. Its translation is CASSQHEDRVCSGNTIYF.

This sequence joins TRBV7-9 and TRBJ1-1; 7 nucleotides match TRBD1. This CDR3 has 16 residues. The trim removed 5 bases at V and 1 base at J, leaving 10 bases unmatched. Germline CDR1 and CDR2: SEHNR and FQNEAQ (reference sequence). Written as DNA, the CDR3 is TGTGCCAGCAGCCGAGACAGGGTGCAGGGGAACACTGAAGCTTTCTTT. Residues: CASSRDRVQGNTEAFF.

The chain employs TRBV19 and TRBJ2-1; TRBD1 agrees at 9 bases. The CDR3 runs to 14 residues. Germline values: CDR1 LNHDA, CDR2 SQIVND (reference sequence). V gave up 6 bases and J gave up 2 bases; unmatched junction bases: 2. Here the CDR3 reads CASRTGGPYNEQFF. Written as DNA, the CDR3 is TGTGCCAGTAGAACAGGGGGCCCCTACAATGAGCAGTTCTTC.

The genes are TRBV7-9 and TRBJ1-2; the match to TRBD1 covers 11 bases. Trimming cost V 3 bases and J 4 bases; bases outside gene matches: 10. CDR1 SEHNR and CDR2 FQNEAQ come from the germline V gene (reference sequence). CDR3 length: 17 amino acids. The CDR3 loop reads CASSLGGTGGIGYGYTF. The CDR3 DNA sequence: TGTGCCAGCAGCTTGGGTGGGACAGGGGGAATCGGCTATGGCTACACCTTC.

This chain uses TRBV24-1 with TRBJ2-3; TRBD2 matches at 14 bases. Per the germline V gene, CDR1 is KGHDR and CDR2 is SFDVKD. There are 14 residues in the CDR3. V shed 10 bases and J 8 bases; nucleotides not matched to a gene: 7. The CDR3 loop reads CATKGTSGGGTQYF. The DNA of the CDR3 is TGTGCCACTAAGGGGACTAGCGGGGGTGGTACGCAGTATTTT.

The rearrangement links TRBV5-5 to TRBJ1-4; no definite D call. Germline V gene sequence: CDR1 SGHKS, CDR2 YYEKEE (reference sequence). Trimming took off 2 bases at V and 5 bases at J, with 7 bases between the two ends. There are 13 residues in the CDR3. The CDR3 loop reads CASSLRGNEKLFF. DNA of the CDR3: TGTGCCAGCAGCTTACGGGGAAATGAAAAACTGTTTTTT.

This clone has a handful of counts. The chain has TRBV10-1 and TRBJ2-2; no firm D call. The ends were cut back, 4 bases at V and 5 bases at J, with 5 bases in the middle. The CDR3 is 12 amino acids. CDR1 is WNHNN and CDR2 is SYGVQD in the germline V gene (reference sequence). This CDR3 reads CASSVRTGELFF. In nucleotides, the CDR3 is TGCGCCAGCAGTGTCCGTACCGGGGAGCTGTTTTTT.

This chain links TRBV30 with TRBJ1-5; D remains ambiguous. The CDR3 loop spans 13 amino acids. Between the trimmed V and J ends, which lost 0 bases and 3 bases, there was a span of 6 bases. Germline V CDR1 and CDR2: GTSNPN, SVGIG (reference sequence). CDR3 DNA: TGTGCCTGGAGTGTACAGTTCAATCAGCCCCAGCATTTT. Its protein product is CAWSVQFNQPQHF.

This chain joins TRBV5-1 and TRBJ2-1; 11 bases align to TRBD2. CDR3 length equals 16 residues. V lost 0 bases to trimming and J lost 2 bases; unmatched junction nucleotides: 1. CDR1 and CDR2 (germline): SGHRS, YFSETQ. Here the CDR3 reads CASSLGLAGTYNEQFF. The CDR3 DNA is TGCGCCAGCAGCTTGGGACTAGCGGGAACCTACAATGAGCAGTTCTTC.

This clone was picked up one time. The chain is built from TRBV18 and TRBJ2-1; 8 bases align to TRBD2. The CDR3 has 17 amino acids. Germline lookup yields CDR1 KGHSH and CDR2 LQKENI. The V segment lost 0 bases and the J segment 8 bases; nucleotides outside the gene matches: 12. This chain's CDR3 is CASSPPIVREGRDEQFF. The CDR3 coding sequence is TGTGCCAGCTCACCACCGATCGTCCGGGAGGGCCGGGATGAGCAGTTCTTC.

The chain links TRBV19 to TRBJ2-1; 11 nucleotides line up with TRBD2. This CDR3 comprises 16 residues. V lost 5 bases to trimming and J lost 7 bases; unmatched junction nucleotides: 10. Germline lookup yields CDR1 LNHDA and CDR2 SQIVND (reference sequence). The CDR3 region is CASSPRLAGWGNEQFF. CDR3 DNA sequence: TGTGCCAGTAGTCCCAGACTAGCGGGATGGGGGAATGAGCAGTTCTTC.

The chain carries TRBV9 and TRBJ1-1, with TRBD1 matching 8 bases. The CDR3 runs to 12 residues. The germline CDR1 and CDR2 sequences are SGDLS and YYNGEE. Trimming removed 0 bases from V and 8 bases from J; junction bases left unmatched: 0. CDR3 sequence: CASSVAGGEAFF. DNA for the CDR3: TGTGCCAGCAGCGTAGCAGGGGGCGAAGCTTTCTTT.

This clone was picked up one time. The chain is built from TRBV2 and TRBJ1-4, with D possibly TRBD1 on 5 matching bases. Trimming took off 1 base at V and 12 bases at J, with 18 bases between the two ends. This CDR3 spans 15 amino acids. In germline, CDR1 is SNHLY, CDR2 FYNNEI. The CDR3 is CASSEGRTIAGELFF. Here the CDR3 DNA reads TGTGCCAGCAGTGAAGGGAGGACTATCGCGGGGGAACTGTTTTTT.